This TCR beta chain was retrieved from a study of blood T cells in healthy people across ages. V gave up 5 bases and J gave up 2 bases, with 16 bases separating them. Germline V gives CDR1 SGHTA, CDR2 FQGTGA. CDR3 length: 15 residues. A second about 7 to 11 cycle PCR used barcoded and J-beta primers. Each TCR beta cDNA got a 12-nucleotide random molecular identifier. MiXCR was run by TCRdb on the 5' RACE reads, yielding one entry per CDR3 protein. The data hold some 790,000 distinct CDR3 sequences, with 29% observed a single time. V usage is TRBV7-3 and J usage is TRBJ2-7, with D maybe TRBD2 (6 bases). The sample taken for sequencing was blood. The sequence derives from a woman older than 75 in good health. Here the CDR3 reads CASSADGGATYEQYF. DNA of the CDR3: TGTGCCAGCAGCGCCGACGGGGGTGCTACCTACGAGCAGTACTTC.